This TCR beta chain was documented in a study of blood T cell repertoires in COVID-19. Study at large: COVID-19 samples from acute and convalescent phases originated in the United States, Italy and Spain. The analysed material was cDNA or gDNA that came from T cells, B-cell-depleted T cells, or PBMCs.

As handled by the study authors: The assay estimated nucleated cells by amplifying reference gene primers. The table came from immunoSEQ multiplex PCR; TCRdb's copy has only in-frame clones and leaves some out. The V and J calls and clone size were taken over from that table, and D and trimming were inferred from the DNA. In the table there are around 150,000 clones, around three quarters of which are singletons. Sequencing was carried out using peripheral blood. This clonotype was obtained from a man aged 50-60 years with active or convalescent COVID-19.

CDR3 region: CAWRERDGGIGELFF. CDR3 coding DNA: TGTGCCTGGAGGGAGCGGGACGGAGGGATCGGGGAGCTGTTTTTT. The V and J genes are TRBV30 and TRBJ2-2; TRBD2 matches 7 bases. Germline V gene sequence: CDR1 GTSNPN, CDR2 SVGIG (reference sequence). Losses at the gene ends were 3 bases for V and 7 bases for J; bases not matched to a gene: 11. CDR3 length: 15 amino acids.